This T cell receptor (beta chain) was captured by sequencing in a study of T cells in placental villitis. Sequencing used immunoSEQ v4. Generated by immunoSEQ multiplex PCR, the TCRdb table keeps only in-frame clones and is missing some. The sample records some 3,000 clones, more than 65% being singletons. Infectious villitis cases involved smaller fetuses, preterm delivery, or two intrauterine demises. There are 12 residues in the CDR3. The rearrangement links TRBV21-1 to TRBJ1-2. TRBV21-1 is noted as a pseudogene. This clonotype was obtained from a human patient with infectious villitis; the placental T cells may come from both mother and fetus. What was sequenced was placental tissue containing maternal and fetal cells. The CDR3 region is CASSKALGGYTF. CDR3 DNA: TGTGCCAGCAGCAAAGCGCTGGGGGGCTACACCTTC.